The T cell receptor beta chain under discussion was sequenced for a study of PD-L1 blockade in urothelial cancer. Study details: The researchers analyzed blood 3 weeks (second dose) and 6 weeks after treatment start. Median T cell yield from blood was over 130,000.

Germline CDR1 SGHRS, CDR2 YFSETQ. The CDR3 length is 15 residues. J gave up 6 bases and V 1 base, and 6 bases lay outside the gene matches. For this clone: Its cognate antigen is unknown.

Generated by immunoSEQ multiplex PCR, the TCRdb table keeps only in-frame clones and is missing some. The sample has approximately 100,000 clones, about nine tenths seen once. Overall study results and limits: Sub-median blood TCR clonality before treatment predicted longer survival.

The source material was PBMCs, sampled around atezolizumab (anti-PD-L1) treatment. The chain is built from TRBV5-1 and TRBJ2-1; TRBD2 matches at 8 bases. This TCR came from a woman older than 75 with urothelial cancer. CDR3 residues: CASSLLSGRVNEQFF. The CDR3, as DNA: TGCGCCAGCAGCTTGTTGAGCGGGAGAGTCAATGAGCAGTTCTTC.